The source of this T cell receptor (beta chain) is a study of CD4 and CD8 cells across lung adenocarcinoma regions. CDR3 size: 14 residues. The germline gives CDR1 ENHRY, CDR2 SYGVKD. The germline V and J ends were trimmed by 2 bases and 4 bases, with 11 bases remaining between them. This clonotype is classed as medium-sized. TCRdb re-derived calls from the PCR reads in MiXCR, one entry per CDR3 protein. Found here are 6,600 or so distinct CDR3 sequences, 45% to 65% of them singletons; the top ten hold 25% to 35%. Sequencing input: CD4+ T cells from the center of a lung tumor. The chain links TRBV10-3 to TRBJ1-1; D is ambiguous. The TCR was taken from a female donor with lung adenocarcinoma. The CD4 and CD8 labels of this study may be unreliable. The CDR3 is CAISEGGEFTEAFF. CDR3 coding DNA: TGTGCCATCAGTGAGGGTGGGGAGTTCACTGAAGCTTTCTTT.